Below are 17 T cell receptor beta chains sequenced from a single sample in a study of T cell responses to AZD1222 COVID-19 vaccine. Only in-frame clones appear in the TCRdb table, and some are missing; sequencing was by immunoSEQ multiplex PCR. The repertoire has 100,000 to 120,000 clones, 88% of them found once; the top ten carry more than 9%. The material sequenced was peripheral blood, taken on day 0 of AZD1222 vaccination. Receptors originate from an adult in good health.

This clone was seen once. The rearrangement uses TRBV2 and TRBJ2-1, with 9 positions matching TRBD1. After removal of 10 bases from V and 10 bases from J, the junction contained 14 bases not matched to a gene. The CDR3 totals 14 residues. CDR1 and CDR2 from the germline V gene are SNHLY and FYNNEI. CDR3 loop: CATRVGQGSVEQFF. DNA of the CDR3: TGTGCCACCAGGGTGGGACAGGGATCGGTCGAGCAGTTCTTC. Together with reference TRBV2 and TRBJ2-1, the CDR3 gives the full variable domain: EPEVTQTPSHQVTQMGQEVILRCVPISNHLYFYWYRQILGQKVEFLVSFYNNEISEKSEIFDDQFSVERPDGSNFTLKIRSTKLEDSAMYFCATRVGQGSVEQFFGPGTRLTVL.

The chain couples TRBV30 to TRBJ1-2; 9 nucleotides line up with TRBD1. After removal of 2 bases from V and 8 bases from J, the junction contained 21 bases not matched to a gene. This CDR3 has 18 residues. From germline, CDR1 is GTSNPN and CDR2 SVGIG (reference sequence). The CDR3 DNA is TGTGCCTGGAGTCATCGGACAGGGGAGAAGTACTTGGTCGTCGGCTACACCTTC. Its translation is CAWSHRTGEKYLVVGYTF. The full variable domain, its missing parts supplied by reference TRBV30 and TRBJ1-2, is SQTIHQWPATLVQPVGSPLSLECTVEGTSNPNLYWYRQAAGRGLQLLFYSVGIGQISSEVPQNLSASRPQDRQFILSSKKLLLSDSGFYLCAWSHRTGEKYLVVGYTFGSGTRLTVV.

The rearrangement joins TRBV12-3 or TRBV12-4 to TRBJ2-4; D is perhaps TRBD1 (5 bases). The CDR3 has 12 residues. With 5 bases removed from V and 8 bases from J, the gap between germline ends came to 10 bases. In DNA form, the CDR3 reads TGTGCCAGCAGTCCCAGGGTTGACATTCAGTACTTC. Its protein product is CASSPRVDIQYF.

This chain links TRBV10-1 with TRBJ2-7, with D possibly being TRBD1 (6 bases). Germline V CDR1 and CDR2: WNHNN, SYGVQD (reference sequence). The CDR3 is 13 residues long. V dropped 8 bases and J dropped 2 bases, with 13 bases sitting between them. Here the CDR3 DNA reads TGCGCCAGCGGGGACGGACAGACCTACGAGCAGTACTTC. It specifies CASGDGQTYEQYF.

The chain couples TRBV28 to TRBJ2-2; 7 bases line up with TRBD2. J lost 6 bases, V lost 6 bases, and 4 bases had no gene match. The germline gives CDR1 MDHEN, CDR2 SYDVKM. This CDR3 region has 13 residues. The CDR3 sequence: CASSQSGAGELFF. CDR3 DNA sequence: TGTGCCAGCAGCCAAAGCGGGGCCGGGGAGCTGTTTTTT.

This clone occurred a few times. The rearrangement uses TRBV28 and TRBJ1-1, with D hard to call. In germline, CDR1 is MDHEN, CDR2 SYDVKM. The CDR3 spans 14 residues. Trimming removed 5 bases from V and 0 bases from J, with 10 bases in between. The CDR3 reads CASSQGRVNTEAFF. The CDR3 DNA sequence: TGTGCCAGCAGTCAAGGACGGGTGAACACTGAAGCTTTCTTT. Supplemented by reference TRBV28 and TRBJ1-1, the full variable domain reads DVKVTQSSRYLVKRTGEKVFLECVQDMDHENMFWYRQDPGLGLRLIYFSYDVKMKEKGDIPEGYSVSREKKERFSLILESASTNQTSMYLCASSQGRVNTEAFFGQGTRLTVV.

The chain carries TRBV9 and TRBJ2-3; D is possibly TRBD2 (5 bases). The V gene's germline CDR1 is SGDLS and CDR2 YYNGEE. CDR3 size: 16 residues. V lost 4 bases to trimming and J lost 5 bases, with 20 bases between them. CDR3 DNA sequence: TGTGCCAGCAGCATTCACCTAGGACTTAAACAAGATACGCAGTATTTT. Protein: CASSIHLGLKQDTQYF.

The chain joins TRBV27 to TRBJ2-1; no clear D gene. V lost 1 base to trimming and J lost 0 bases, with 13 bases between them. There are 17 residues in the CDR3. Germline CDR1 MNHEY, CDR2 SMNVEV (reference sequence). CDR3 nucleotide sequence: TGTGCCAGCAGTTTATTCCCGACTCTTAGCTCCTACAATGAGCAGTTCTTC. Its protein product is CASSLFPTLSSYNEQFF.

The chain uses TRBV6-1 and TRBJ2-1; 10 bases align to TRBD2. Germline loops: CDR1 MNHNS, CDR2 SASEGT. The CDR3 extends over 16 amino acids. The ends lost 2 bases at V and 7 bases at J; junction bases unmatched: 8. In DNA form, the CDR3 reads TGTGCCAGCAGTGAATGGGGAGCGGGAGGGATAAATGAGCAGTTCTTC. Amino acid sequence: CASSEWGAGGINEQFF.

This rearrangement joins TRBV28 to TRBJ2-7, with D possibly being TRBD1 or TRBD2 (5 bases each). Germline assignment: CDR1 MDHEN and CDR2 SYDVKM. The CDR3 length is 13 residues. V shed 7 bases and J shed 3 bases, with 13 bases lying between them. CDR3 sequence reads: CASKEGRVYEQYF. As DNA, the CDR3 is TGTGCCAGCAAAGAGGGCAGGGTCTACGAGCAGTACTTC.

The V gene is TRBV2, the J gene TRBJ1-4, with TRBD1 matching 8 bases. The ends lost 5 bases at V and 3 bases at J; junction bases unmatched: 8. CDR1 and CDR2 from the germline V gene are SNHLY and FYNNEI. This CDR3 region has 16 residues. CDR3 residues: CASSKLDRAANEKLFF. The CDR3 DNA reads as TGTGCCAGCAGTAAACTGGACAGGGCAGCTAATGAAAAACTGTTTTTT.

CDR3 loop: CASRRDGTDTQYF. CDR3 in DNA: TGTGCCAGCAGGCGGGATGGCACAGATACGCAGTATTTT. The chain employs TRBV6-5 and TRBJ2-3, with D tentatively TRBD2 (6 bases). V shed 6 bases and J shed 1 base, with 8 bases lying between them. The CDR3 is made up of 13 amino acids. The germline gives CDR1 MNHEY, CDR2 SVGAGI.

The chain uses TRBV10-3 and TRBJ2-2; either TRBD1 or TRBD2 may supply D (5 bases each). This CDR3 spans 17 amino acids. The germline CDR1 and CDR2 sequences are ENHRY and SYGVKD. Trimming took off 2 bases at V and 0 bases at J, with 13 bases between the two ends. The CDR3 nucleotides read TGTGCCATCAGTGAGGGGGATGGGACGGCGAACACCGGGGAGCTGTTTTTT. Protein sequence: CAISEGDGTANTGELFF.

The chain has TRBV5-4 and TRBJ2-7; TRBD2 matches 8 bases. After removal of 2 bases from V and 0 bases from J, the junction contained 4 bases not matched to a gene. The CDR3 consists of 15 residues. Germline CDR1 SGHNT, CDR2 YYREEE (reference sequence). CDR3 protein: CASSFSGGVSYEQYF. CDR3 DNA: TGTGCCAGCAGCTTCAGCGGGGGAGTCTCCTACGAGCAGTACTTC.

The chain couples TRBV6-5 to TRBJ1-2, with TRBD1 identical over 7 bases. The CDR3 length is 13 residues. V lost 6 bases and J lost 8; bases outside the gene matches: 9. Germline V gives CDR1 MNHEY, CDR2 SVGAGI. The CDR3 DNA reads TGTGCCAGCAGGCTAGGGACAGCCGTGGGCTACACCTTC. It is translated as CASRLGTAVGYTF.

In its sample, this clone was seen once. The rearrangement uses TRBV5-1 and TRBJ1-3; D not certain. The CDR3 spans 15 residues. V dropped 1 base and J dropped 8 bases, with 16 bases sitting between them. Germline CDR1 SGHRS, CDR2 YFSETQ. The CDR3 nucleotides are TGCGCCAGCAGCTTGACGGGAGCCTACGTGGACACCATATATTTT. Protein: CASSLTGAYVDTIYF.

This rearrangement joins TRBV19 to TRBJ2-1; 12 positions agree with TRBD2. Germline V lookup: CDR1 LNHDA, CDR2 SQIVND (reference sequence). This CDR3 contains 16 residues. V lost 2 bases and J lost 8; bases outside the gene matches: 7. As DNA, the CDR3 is TGTGCCAGTAGTATAATGCGACTAGCGGGAGCCGATGAGCAGTTCTTC. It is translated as CASSIMRLAGADEQFF.